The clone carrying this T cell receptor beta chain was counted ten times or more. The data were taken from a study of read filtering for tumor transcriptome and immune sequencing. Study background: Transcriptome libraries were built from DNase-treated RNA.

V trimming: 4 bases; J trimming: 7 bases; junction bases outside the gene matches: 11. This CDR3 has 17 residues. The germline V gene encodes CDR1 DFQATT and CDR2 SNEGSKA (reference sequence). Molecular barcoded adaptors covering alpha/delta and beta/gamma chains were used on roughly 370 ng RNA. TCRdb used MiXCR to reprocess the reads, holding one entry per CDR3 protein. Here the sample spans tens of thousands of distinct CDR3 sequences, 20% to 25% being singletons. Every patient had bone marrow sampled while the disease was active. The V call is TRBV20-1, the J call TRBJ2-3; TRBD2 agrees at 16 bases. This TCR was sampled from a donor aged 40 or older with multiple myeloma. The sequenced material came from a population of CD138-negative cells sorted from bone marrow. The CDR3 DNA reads TGCAGTGCTATAGGGACTAGCGGGAGGGCGAATAGACATACGCAGTATTTT. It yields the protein CSAIGTSGRANRHTQYF.